These T cell receptor beta chains were read from a single sample in a study of beta chain features in type 1 diabetes. Assay: immunoSEQ multiplex PCR; the TCRdb copy retains only in-frame clones and omits some. The sample yields hundreds of thousands of clones, roughly 15% seen once. The sequencing sample was made of naive CD4+ T cells from blood. Receptor source: a woman aged 18-29 years in good health. Each CDR3 is given with its conserved first and last residue. A D gene is named only where the DNA matches it firmly. Some rows mark clone size as missing; the rest say once, few, many or name a class of expanded clone.

D gene | clone size | J gene | V gene | CDR3 length | CDR3 protein | CDR3 DNA
. | few | TRBJ2-1 | TRBV18 | 15 | CASSPPSFGDNEQFF | TGTGCCAGCTCACCACCTTCCTTCGGGGACAATGAGCAGTTCTTC
TRBD2 | . | TRBJ2-3 | TRBV4-2 | 16 | CASRPRTSGSTDTQYF | TGTGCCAGCAGACCCAGGACTAGCGGTAGCACAGATACGCAGTATTTT
TRBD2 | few | TRBJ2-1 | TRBV7-9 | 15 | CASSFLSGRPNEQFF | TGTGCCAGCAGCTTCCTTAGCGGGAGGCCGAATGAGCAGTTCTTC
. | few | TRBJ2-1 | TRBV5-1 | 12 | CASSAKGVEQFF | TGCGCCAGCAGCGCCAAGGGGGTCGAGCAGTTCTTC
TRBD2 | . | TRBJ2-2 | TRBV5-4 | 14 | CAVPGLTNTGELFF | TGTGCCGTCCCGGGACTAACTAACACCGGGGAGCTGTTTTTT
. | . | TRBJ2-7 | TRBV28 | 13 | CASSFPGGDEQYF | TGTGCCAGCAGTTTCCCCGGCGGGGACGAGCAGTACTTC
TRBD1 | few | TRBJ1-1 | TRBV18 | 16 | CASSPGQGRPNTEAFF | TGTGCCAGCTCACCGGGACAGGGGAGACCAAACACTGAAGCTTTCTTT
. | few | TRBJ2-5 | TRBV5-1 | 13 | CASSLGRKETQYF | TGCGCCAGCAGCTTGGGCCGCAAAGAGACCCAGTACTTC
TRBD1 | few | TRBJ1-4 | TRBV5-8 | 14 | CASSLTGANEKLFF | TGTGCCAGCAGCTTGACAGGGGCTAATGAAAAACTGTTTTTT
. | few | TRBJ2-7 | TRBV7-9 | 14 | CASSSDSLGYEQYF | TGTGCCAGCAGCTCGGACAGTCTTGGCTACGAGCAGTACTTC
. | . | TRBJ2-1 | TRBV6-4 | 15 | CASSAQFGPYNEQFF | TGTGCCAGCAGCGCCCAATTCGGGCCGTACAATGAGCAGTTCTTC
. | . | TRBJ1-1 | TRBV28 | 12 | CASRRQSTEAFF | TGTGCCAGCAGAAGGCAGAGCACTGAAGCTTTCTTT
. | few | TRBJ2-5 | TRBV7-2 | 13 | CASSGSWGETQYF | TGTGCCAGCAGCGGGAGTTGGGGAGAGACCCAGTACTTC
. | . | TRBJ2-5 | TRBV2 | 12 | CASSEGIETQYF | TGTGCCAGCAGTGAAGGTATAGAGACCCAGTACTTC
. | few | TRBJ2-1 | TRBV4-1 | 16 | CASSQERVGTYNEQFF | TGCGCCAGCAGCCAAGAGAGAGTGGGGACCTACAATGAGCAGTTCTTC
. | . | TRBJ2-3 | TRBV18 | 15 | CASSPAVTLTDTQYF | TGTGCCAGCTCACCAGCGGTTACCCTCACAGATACGCAGTATTTT
. | few | TRBJ2-6 | TRBV19 | 18 | CASSIGAGLHSGANVLTF | TGTGCCAGTAGTATTGGAGCAGGGCTCCACTCTGGGGCCAACGTCCTGACTTTC
TRBD1 | . | TRBJ2-7 | TRBV6-6 | 14 | CASSYLGQGYEQYF | TGTGCCAGCAGTTACCTGGGACAGGGCTACGAGCAGTACTTC
. | few | TRBJ2-1 | TRBV27 | 15 | CASSLGEGLYNEQFF | TGTGCCAGCAGTTTGGGAGAGGGGTTGTACAATGAGCAGTTCTTC
. | many | TRBJ2-3 | TRBV10-3 | 13 | CAISERRTDTQYF | TGTGCCATCAGTGAGAGGCGCACAGATACGCAGTATTTT
TRBD1 | few | TRBJ1-5 | TRBV2 | 13 | CASSVQGAQPQHF | TGTGCCAGCAGTGTACAGGGGGCACAGCCCCAGCATTTT
. | few | TRBJ1-4 | TRBV19 | 13 | CASSTRQREKLFF | TGTGCCAGTAGTACCCGACAAAGGGAAAAACTGTTTTTT
. | . | TRBJ2-3 | TRBV11-3 | 15 | CASSLGGRSTDTQYF | TGTGCCAGCAGCTTAGGGGGTCGTAGCACAGATACGCAGTATTTT
. | . | TRBJ1-4 | TRBV5-4 | 15 | CASSTLGQTDEKLFF | TGTGCCAGCAGCACATTAGGACAGACTGATGAAAAACTGTTTTTT
TRBD1 | few | TRBJ1-1 | TRBV7-2 | 14 | CASSSNRGGTEAFF | TGTGCCAGCAGCTCTAACAGGGGGGGGACTGAAGCTTTCTTT
. | . | TRBJ2-3 | TRBV5-4 | 13 | CASSAPSTDTQYF | TGTGCCAGCAGCGCCCCCAGCACAGATACGCAGTATTTT
TRBD2 | few | TRBJ2-1 | TRBV6-6 | 14 | CASSYGTSGNEQFF | TGTGCCAGCAGTTACGGGACTAGCGGTAATGAGCAGTTCTTC
. | . | TRBJ2-7 | TRBV14 | 13 | CASTPGGDGKQYF | TGTGCCAGCACCCCCGGAGGGGATGGGAAGCAGTACTTC
. | few | TRBJ2-1 | TRBV9 | 12 | CASSGDYNEQFF | TGTGCCAGCTCCGGGGATTACAATGAGCAGTTCTTC
. | few | TRBJ2-1 | TRBV20-1 | 11 | CSARGLVEQFF | TGCAGTGCTAGAGGACTAGTGGAGCAGTTCTTC
. | . | TRBJ2-3 | TRBV29-1 | 12 | CSVSWVADTQYF | TGCAGCGTTTCCTGGGTTGCCGATACGCAGTATTTT
. | . | TRBJ2-5 | TRBV5-4 | 13 | CASSLAREETQYF | TGTGCCAGCAGCTTGGCCAGGGAAGAGACCCAGTACTTC
. | . | TRBJ2-6 | TRBV4-1 | 15 | CASSLPSSGANVLTF | TGCGCCAGCAGCCTCCCGTCCTCTGGGGCCAACGTCCTGACTTTC
TRBD2 | few | TRBJ2-7 | TRBV5-1 | 14 | CASNSGTPNYEQYF | TGCGCCAGCAATAGCGGGACGCCTAACTACGAGCAGTACTTC
TRBD1 | few | TRBJ1-2 | TRBV18 | 15 | CASSPGTGGLYGYTF | TGTGCCAGCTCACCAGGAACAGGGGGACTTTATGGCTACACCTTC
. | few | TRBJ1-2 | TRBV23-1 | 14 | CASSRGGLNYGYTF | TGCGCCAGCAGTCGGGGGGGTCTCAATTATGGCTACACCTTC
TRBD2 | . | TRBJ2-2 | TRBV2 | 14 | CASRAGTTAGELFF | TGTGCCAGCAGGGCTGGGACTACGGCCGGGGAGCTGTTTTTT
TRBD1 | once | TRBJ2-2 | TRBV18 | 16 | CASSPGTGWTTGELFF | TGTGCCAGCTCACCCGGGACAGGGTGGACCACCGGGGAGCTGTTTTTT
TRBD2 | few | TRBJ2-1 | TRBV14 | 15 | CASSQEWREGGEQFF | TGTGCCAGCAGCCAAGAGTGGCGGGAGGGTGGTGAGCAGTTCTTC
TRBD2 | few | TRBJ2-7 | TRBV7-6 | 15 | CASRPTGLAVGEQYF | TGTGCCAGCAGGCCTACGGGACTAGCGGTTGGAGAGCAGTACTTC
. | few | TRBJ1-5 | TRBV2 | 12 | CASSGSLQPQHF | TGTGCCAGCAGTGGGTCACTTCAGCCCCAGCATTTT
. | . | TRBJ1-6 | TRBV6-1 | 15 | CASREGQITRSPLHF | TGTGCCAGCAGAGAAGGACAGATTACCCGTTCACCCCTCCACTTT
. | . | TRBJ1-2 | TRBV28 | 19 | CASSLATRGGLKYDYGYTF | TGTGCCAGCAGTTTAGCAACAAGGGGGGGATTGAAGTACGACTATGGCTACACCTTC
TRBD1 | . | TRBJ1-1 | TRBV19 | 12 | CASLHRDSEAFF | TGTGCCAGCCTTCACCGGGACAGTGAAGCTTTCTTT
. | few | TRBJ1-2 | TRBV18 | 14 | CASSPQQEEYGYTF | TGTGCCAGCTCACCACAGCAGGAAGAGTATGGCTACACCTTC
TRBD1 | few | TRBJ1-2 | TRBV27 | 13 | CATITGGFYGYTF | TGTGCCACCATAACAGGGGGATTCTATGGCTACACCTTC
. | . | TRBJ2-2 | TRBV5-1 | 15 | CASRHVAGAPGELFF | TGCGCCAGCAGGCATGTAGCCGGAGCCCCCGGGGAGCTGTTTTTT
. | . | TRBJ2-1 | TRBV28 | 14 | CASSLSWDGNEQFF | TGTGCCAGCAGTTTATCCTGGGACGGCAATGAGCAGTTCTTC
TRBD1 | . | TRBJ2-5 | TRBV7-2 | 14 | CASSLDRGRGTQYF | TGTGCCAGCAGCTTGGACAGGGGGCGCGGGACCCAGTACTTC
. | . | TRBJ2-7 | TRBV7-9 | 12 | CASSPDSLEQYF | TGTGCCAGCAGCCCGGACAGCCTCGAGCAGTACTTC
. | . | TRBJ2-1 | TRBV7-2 | 13 | CASRSSGYNEQFF | TGTGCCAGCAGGTCTTCCGGGTACAATGAGCAGTTCTTC
. | few | TRBJ2-1 | TRBV7-2 | 11 | CASSLDGEQFF | TGTGCCAGCAGCTTGGACGGCGAGCAGTTCTTC
. | . | TRBJ2-5 | TRBV5-1 | 13 | CASSLRGLETQYF | TGCGCCAGCAGCTTGCGTGGCCTAGAGACCCAGTACTTC
TRBD1 | few | TRBJ1-2 | TRBV29-1 | 11 | CSVGQDYGYTF | TGCAGCGTGGGACAGGACTATGGCTACACCTTC